These T cell receptor beta chains were read from a single sample in a study of blood T cell repertoires in COVID-19. Assay used: immunoSEQ multiplex PCR; TCRdb lists only in-frame clones, some missing. Among hundreds of thousands of clones listed, about nine tenths were seen once. Sequencing was done on a sample of peripheral blood. The receptor set was obtained from a woman in her thirties or forties who had recovered from COVID-19. Both conserved end residues are part of each CDR3. The order of the fields is V gene, J gene, D gene, clone size, CDR3 protein, CDR3 DNA. A D gene is named only where the DNA matches it firmly. Clone size is shown for a subset of rows, as once, few, many or a class of expanded clone.

TRBV19,TRBJ1-1,.,.,CASSMMAGTNTEAFF,TGTGCCAGTAGTATGATGGCGGGCACGAACACTGAAGCTTTCTTT
TRBV19,TRBJ1-2,.,.,CASSILVGGTSYGYTF,TGTGCCAGTAGTATCCTTGTCGGGGGAACGAGCTATGGCTACACCTTC
TRBV4-1,TRBJ1-5,TRBD1,few,CASSQEPGTGANQPQHF,TGCGCCAGCAGCCAAGAGCCAGGGACAGGGGCAAATCAGCCCCAGCATTTT
TRBV6-6,TRBJ1-5,.,once,CASSYGAPGNQPQHF,TGTGCCAGCAGTTACGGAGCGCCAGGGAACCAGCCCCAGCATTTT
TRBV5-6,TRBJ1-1,TRBD1,.,CASRPGQGWDTEAFF,TGTGCCAGCAGGCCGGGACAGGGTTGGGACACTGAAGCTTTCTTT
TRBV12-1,TRBJ1-4,.,.,CASSSLRGPNEKLFF,TGTGCCAGCAGCTCCCTCAGGGGGCCTAATGAAAAACTGTTTTTT
TRBV20-1,TRBJ2-2,TRBD1,few,CSASRQGAGTGELFF,TGCAGTGCTAGTCGACAGGGGGCAGGCACCGGGGAGCTGTTTTTT
TRBV3-1/TRBV3-2,TRBJ1-1,TRBD1,.,CASRGDSENTEAFF,TGTGCCAGCAGGGGGGACAGTGAGAACACTGAAGCTTTCTTT
TRBV5-1,TRBJ2-1,.,.,CASSRGQPRWSSYNEQFF,TGCGCCAGCAGCCGCGGACAGCCGCGCTGGAGCTCCTACAATGAGCAGTTCTTC
TRBV7-8,TRBJ1-1,.,.,CASSQTPGSEAFF,TGTGCCAGCAGTCAAACGCCCGGGTCTGAAGCTTTCTTT
TRBV5-5,TRBJ1-2,TRBD1,.,CASSPDRGHGYTF,TGTGCCAGCAGCCCAGACAGGGGTCATGGCTACACCTTC
TRBV29-1,TRBJ2-5,.,.,CSVEVGSGETQYF,TGCAGCGTTGAAGTGGGCAGTGGAGAGACCCAGTACTTC
TRBV7-7,TRBJ2-7,TRBD1,.,CASSRDRSYEQYF,TGTGCCAGCAGTCGGGACAGGTCCTACGAGCAGTACTTC
TRBV29-1,TRBJ1-1,.,.,CSVVTRKTEAFF,TGCAGCGTAGTCACGAGAAAGACTGAAGCTTTCTTT
TRBV2,TRBJ2-2,.,.,CASRVDGTNTGELFF,TGTGCCAGCAGAGTGGACGGGACGAACACCGGGGAGCTGTTTTTT
TRBV13,TRBJ2-3,.,.,CASSLAPSVVGYF,TGTGCCAGCAGCTTAGCCCCTAGCGTAGTTGGGTATTTT